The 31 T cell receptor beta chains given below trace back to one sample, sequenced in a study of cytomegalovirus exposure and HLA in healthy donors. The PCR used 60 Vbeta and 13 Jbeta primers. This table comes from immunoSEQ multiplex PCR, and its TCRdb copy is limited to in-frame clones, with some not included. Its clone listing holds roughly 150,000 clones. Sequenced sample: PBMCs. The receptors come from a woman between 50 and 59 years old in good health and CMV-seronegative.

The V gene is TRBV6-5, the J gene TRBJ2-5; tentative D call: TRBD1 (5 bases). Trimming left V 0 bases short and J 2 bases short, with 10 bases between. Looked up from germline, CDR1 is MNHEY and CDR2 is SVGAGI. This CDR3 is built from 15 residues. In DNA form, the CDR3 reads TGTGCCAGCAGTTACTCCGGACAACTACAAGAGACCCAGTACTTC. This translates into CASSYSGQLQETQYF.

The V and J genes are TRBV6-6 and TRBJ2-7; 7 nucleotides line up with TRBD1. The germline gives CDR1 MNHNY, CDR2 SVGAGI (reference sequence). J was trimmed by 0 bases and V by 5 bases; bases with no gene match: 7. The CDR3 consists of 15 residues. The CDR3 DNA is TGTGCCAGCAGTCCCACAGGGGCCAGCTCCTACGAGCAGTACTTC. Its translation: CASSPTGASSYEQYF.

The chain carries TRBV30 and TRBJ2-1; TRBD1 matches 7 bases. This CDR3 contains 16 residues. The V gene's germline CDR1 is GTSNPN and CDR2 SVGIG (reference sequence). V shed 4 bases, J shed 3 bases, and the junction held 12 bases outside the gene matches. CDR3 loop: CAWTLDRDGDYNEQFF. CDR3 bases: TGTGCCTGGACCCTAGACAGGGATGGCGACTACAATGAGCAGTTCTTC.

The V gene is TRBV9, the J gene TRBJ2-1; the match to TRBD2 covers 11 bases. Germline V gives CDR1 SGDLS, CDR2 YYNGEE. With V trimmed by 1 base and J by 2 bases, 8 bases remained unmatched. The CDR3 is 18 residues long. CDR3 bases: TGTGCCAGCAGCGTAAGAGAACTAGCGGGAGCCCCCTACAATGAGCAGTTCTTC. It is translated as CASSVRELAGAPYNEQFF.

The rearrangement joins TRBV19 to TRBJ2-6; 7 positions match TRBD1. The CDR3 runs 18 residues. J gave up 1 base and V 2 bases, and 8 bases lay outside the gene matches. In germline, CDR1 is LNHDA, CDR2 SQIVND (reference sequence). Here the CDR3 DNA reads TGTGCCAGTAGTATATTGGCCAGGGGGATTTCTGGGGCCAACGTCCTGACTTTC. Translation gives CASSILARGISGANVLTF.

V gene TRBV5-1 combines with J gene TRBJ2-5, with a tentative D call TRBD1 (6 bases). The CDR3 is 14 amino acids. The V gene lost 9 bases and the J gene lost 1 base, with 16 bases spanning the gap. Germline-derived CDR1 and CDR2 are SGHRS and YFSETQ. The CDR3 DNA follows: TGCGCCACCTCCGGACAGAGCCCCCAAGAGACCCAGTACTTC. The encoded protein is CATSGQSPQETQYF.

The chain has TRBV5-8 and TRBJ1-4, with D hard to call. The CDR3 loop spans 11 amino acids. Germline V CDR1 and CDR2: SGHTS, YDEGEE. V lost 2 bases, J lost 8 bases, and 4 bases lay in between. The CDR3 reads CASSFGEKLFF. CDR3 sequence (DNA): TGTGCCAGCAGCTTCGGGGAAAAACTGTTTTTT.

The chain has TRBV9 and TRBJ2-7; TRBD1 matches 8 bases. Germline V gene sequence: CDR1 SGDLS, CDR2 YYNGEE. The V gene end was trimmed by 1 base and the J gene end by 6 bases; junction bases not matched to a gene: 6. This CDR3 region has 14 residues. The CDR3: CASSVTDRAAEQYF. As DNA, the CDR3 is TGTGCCAGCAGCGTAACGGACAGGGCTGCCGAGCAGTACTTC.

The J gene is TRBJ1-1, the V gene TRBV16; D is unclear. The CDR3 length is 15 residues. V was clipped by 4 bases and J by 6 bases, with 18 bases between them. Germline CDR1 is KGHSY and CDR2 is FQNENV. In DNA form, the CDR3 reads TGTGCCAGCAGCCTTAGGATAGACGCAAGCGCTGAAGCTTTCTTT. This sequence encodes CASSLRIDASAEAFF.

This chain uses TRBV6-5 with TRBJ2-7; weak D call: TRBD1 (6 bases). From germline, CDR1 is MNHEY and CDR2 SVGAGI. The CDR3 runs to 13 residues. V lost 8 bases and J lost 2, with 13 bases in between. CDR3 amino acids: CASSGVNPYEQYF. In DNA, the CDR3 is TGTGCCAGCTCAGGGGTGAACCCCTACGAGCAGTACTTC.

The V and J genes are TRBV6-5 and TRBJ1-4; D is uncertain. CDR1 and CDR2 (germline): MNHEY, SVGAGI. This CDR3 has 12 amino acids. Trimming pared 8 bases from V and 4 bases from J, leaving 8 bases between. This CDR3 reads CASSRLNEKLFF. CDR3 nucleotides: TGTGCCAGCTCCAGACTTAATGAAAAACTGTTTTTT.

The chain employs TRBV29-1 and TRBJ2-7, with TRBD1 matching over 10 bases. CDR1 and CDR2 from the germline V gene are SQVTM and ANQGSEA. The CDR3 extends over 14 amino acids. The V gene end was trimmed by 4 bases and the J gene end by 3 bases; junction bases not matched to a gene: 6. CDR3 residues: CSVARTGGDYEQYF. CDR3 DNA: TGCAGCGTTGCCCGGACAGGGGGTGACTACGAGCAGTACTTC.

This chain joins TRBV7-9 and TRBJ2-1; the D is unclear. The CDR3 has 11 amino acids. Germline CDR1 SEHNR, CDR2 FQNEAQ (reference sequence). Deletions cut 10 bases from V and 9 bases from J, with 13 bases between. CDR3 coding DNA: TGTGCCATCTTAGGAGTACTTGAGCAGTTCTTC. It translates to CAILGVLEQFF.

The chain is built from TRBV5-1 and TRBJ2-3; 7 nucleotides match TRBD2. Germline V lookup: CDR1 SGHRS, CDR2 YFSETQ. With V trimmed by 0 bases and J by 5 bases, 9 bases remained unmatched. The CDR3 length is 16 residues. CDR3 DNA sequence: TGCGCCAGCAGCTTGGCTGTCGCGGGGGACGTAGATACGCAGTATTTT. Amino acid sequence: CASSLAVAGDVDTQYF.

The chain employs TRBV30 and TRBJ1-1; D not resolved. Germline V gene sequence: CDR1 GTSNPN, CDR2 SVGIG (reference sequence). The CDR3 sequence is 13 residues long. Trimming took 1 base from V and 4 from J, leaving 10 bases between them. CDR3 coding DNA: TGTGCCTGGAGTGAGCCGGGAACCACTGAAGCTTTCTTT. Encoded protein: CAWSEPGTTEAFF.

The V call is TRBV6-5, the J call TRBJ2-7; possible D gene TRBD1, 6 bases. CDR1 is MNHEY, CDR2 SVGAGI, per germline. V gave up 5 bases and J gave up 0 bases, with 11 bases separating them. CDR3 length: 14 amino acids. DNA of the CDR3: TGTGCCAGCAGTCCACAGGGATACTCCTACGAGCAGTACTTC. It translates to CASSPQGYSYEQYF.

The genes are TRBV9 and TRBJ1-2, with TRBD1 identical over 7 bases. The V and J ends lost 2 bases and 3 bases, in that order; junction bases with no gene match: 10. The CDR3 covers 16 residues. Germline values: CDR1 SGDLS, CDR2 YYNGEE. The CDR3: CASSVRVDRLDYGYTF. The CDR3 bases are TGTGCCAGCAGCGTCCGAGTGGACAGGCTAGACTATGGCTACACCTTC.

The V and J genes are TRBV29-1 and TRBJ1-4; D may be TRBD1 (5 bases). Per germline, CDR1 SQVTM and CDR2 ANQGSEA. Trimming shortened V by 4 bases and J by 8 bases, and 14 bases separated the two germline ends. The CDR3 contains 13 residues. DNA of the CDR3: TGCAGCGTTGTTTGGGGGGGTAGCGAAAAACTGTTTTTT. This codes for CSVVWGGSEKLFF.

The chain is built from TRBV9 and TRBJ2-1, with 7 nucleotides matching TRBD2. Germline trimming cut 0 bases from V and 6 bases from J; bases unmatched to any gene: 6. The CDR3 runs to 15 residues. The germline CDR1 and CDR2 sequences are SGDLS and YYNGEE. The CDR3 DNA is TGTGCCAGCAGCGTAGTGATAGCGGGCATCAATGAGCAGTTCTTC. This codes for CASSVVIAGINEQFF.

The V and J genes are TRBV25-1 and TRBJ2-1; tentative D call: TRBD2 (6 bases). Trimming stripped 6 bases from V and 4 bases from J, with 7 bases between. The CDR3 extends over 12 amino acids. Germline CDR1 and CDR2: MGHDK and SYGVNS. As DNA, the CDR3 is TGTGCCAGCAGGGGACTTTACAATGAGCAGTTCTTC. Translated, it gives CASRGLYNEQFF.

The chain's CDR3 is CATSRVNTGELFF. The CDR3 coding sequence is TGTGCCACCAGCAGAGTAAACACCGGGGAGCTGTTTTTT. The chain carries TRBV15 and TRBJ2-2; D is unresolved. Per the germline V gene, CDR1 is LNHNV and CDR2 is YYDKDF (reference sequence). This CDR3 contains 13 residues. V was trimmed by 1 base and J by 2 bases, leaving 2 bases between them.

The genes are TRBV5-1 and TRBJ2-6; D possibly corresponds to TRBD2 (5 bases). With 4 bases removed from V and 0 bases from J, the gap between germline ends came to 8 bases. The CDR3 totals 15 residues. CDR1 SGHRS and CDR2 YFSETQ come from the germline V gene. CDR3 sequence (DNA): TGCGCCAGCAGCCCGAGGGACTCTGGGGCCAACGTCCTGACTTTC. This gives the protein CASSPRDSGANVLTF.

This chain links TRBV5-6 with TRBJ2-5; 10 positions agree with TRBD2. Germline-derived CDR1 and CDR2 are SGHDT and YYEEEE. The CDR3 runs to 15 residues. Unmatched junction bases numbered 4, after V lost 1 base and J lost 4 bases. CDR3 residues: CASSLKSGGAETQYF. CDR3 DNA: TGTGCCAGCAGCTTGAAGAGCGGGGGGGCAGAGACCCAGTACTTC.

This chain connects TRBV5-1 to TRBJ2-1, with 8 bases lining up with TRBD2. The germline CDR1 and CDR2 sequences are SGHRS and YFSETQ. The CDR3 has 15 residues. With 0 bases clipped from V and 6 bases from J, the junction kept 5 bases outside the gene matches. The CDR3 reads CASSLAGTRFNEQFF. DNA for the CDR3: TGCGCCAGCAGCTTGGCCGGGACTAGATTCAATGAGCAGTTCTTC.

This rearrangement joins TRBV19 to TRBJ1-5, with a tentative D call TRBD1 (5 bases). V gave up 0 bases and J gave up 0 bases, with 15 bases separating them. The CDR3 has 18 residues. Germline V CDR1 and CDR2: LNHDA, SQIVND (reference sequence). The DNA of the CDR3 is TGTGCCAGTAGTATAGATCGCCAGGGATTCTATAGCAATCAGCCCCAGCATTTT. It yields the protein CASSIDRQGFYSNQPQHF.

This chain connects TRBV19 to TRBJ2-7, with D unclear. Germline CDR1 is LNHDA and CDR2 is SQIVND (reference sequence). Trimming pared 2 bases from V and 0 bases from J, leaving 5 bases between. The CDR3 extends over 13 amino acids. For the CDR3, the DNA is TGTGCCAGTAGTATAATGAGCTCCTACGAGCAGTACTTC. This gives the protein CASSIMSSYEQYF.

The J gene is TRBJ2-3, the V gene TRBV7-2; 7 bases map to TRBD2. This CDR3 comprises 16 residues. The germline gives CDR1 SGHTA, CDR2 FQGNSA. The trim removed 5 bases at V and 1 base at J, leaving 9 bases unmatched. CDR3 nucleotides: TGTGCCAGCAGCGTAGGGACTAACCCCCGCACAGATACGCAGTATTTT. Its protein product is CASSVGTNPRTDTQYF. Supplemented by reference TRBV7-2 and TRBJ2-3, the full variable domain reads GAGVSQSPSNKVTEKGKDVELRCDPISGHTALYWYRQSLGQGLEFLIYFQGNSAPDKSGLPSDRFSAERTGGSVSTLTIQRTQQEDSAVYLCASSVGTNPRTDTQYFGPGTRLTVL.

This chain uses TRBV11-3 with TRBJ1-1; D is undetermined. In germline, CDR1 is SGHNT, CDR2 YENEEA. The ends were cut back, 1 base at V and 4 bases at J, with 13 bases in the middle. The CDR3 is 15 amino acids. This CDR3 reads CASSLGAGGVTEAFF. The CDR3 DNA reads TGTGCCAGCAGCTTAGGGGCAGGAGGTGTCACTGAAGCTTTCTTT. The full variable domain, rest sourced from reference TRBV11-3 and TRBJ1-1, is EAGVVQSPRYKIIEKKQPVAFWCNPISGHNTLYWYLQNLGQGPELLIRYENEEAVDDSQLPKDRFSAERLKGVDSTLKIQPAELGDSAVYLCASSLGAGGVTEAFFGQGTRLTVV.

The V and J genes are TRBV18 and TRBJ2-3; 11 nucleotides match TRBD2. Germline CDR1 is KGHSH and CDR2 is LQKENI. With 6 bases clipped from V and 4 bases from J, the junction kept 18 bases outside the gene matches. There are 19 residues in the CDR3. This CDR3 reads CASSPRSLLAGERADTQYF. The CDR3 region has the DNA TGTGCCAGCTCTCCTCGCTCGTTACTAGCGGGGGAACGCGCAGATACGCAGTATTTT.

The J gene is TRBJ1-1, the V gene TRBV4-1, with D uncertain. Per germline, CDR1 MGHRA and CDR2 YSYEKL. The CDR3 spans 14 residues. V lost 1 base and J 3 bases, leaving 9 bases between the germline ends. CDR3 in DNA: TGCGCCAGCAGCCAAGGGTGGACTTACACTGAAGCTTTCTTT. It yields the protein CASSQGWTYTEAFF.

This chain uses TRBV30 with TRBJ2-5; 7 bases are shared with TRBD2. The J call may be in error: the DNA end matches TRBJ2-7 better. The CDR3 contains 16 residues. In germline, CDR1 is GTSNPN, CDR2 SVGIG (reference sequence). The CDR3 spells CAWGRGIGSGTGEQYF. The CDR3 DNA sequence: TGTGCCTGGGGGAGGGGTATTGGCAGCGGAACGGGCGAGCAGTACTTC.